The T cell receptor (beta chain) described here comes from a study of T cell repertoires in cytomegalovirus infection. About the study: Public TCR beta signatures were indicative of both CMV infection and a matching HLA type.

Each CDR3 protein gets one entry after TCRdb re-called the reads with MiXCR. The profile shows about 360,000 distinct CDR3 sequences, 15% to 20% of them singletons. The CDR3 totals 18 residues. CDR1 and CDR2 from the germline V gene are MNHNY and SVGAGI (reference sequence). V was pared by 5 bases and J by 1 base, with 21 bases between. This clonotype has a handful of counts. The antigen remains undetermined. Study findings and constraints: Cumulative frequency (of public TCR beta family members) identified carriers of CMV plus the relevant HLA. Dominant in the ex vivo response were TCR beta clonotypes restricted by HLA-C and specific for CMV.

Sequencing used PBMCs. The TCR originated in a human donor in good health (CMV status not recorded). Some clones in this sample may be carry-over from other donors' samples. The chain combines TRBV6-6 with TRBJ1-3, with D possibly TRBD1 on 6 matching bases. The CDR3: CASSTDRAYPPSGNTIYF. DNA for the CDR3: TGTGCCAGCAGTACGGACAGAGCCTACCCCCCTTCTGGAAACACCATATATTTT.